These 30 T cell receptor beta chains came from one sample sequenced in a study of T-cell memory formation after mild COVID-19. TCRdb re-analysed the 5' RACE reads in MiXCR, keeping a single row per CDR3 protein. Of under 200,000 distinct CDR3 sequences listed, approximately 12% were seen once; the top ten hold approximately 3.3%. The source material was PBMCs or a T cell subset sorted from them (not recorded which). The receptors were sampled from a man between 18 and 29 years old who had mild COVID-19 (a few samples of this study predate the infection). Cell type and time point are not known.

This clonotype was seen only a few times. The chain employs TRBV11-3 and TRBJ1-1; weak D call: TRBD1 (6 bases). V was shortened by 5 bases and J by 5 bases, with 15 bases between the two germline ends. The CDR3 is 14 amino acids. CDR1 is SGHNT, CDR2 YENEEA, per germline. CDR3 coding DNA: TGTGCCAGCAGCCTTAGGGGGGCATTGACTGAAGCTTTCTTT. It encodes CASSLRGALTEAFF. Full variable domain (remainder filled in from reference TRBV11-3 and TRBJ1-1): EAGVVQSPRYKIIEKKQPVAFWCNPISGHNTLYWYLQNLGQGPELLIRYENEEAVDDSQLPKDRFSAERLKGVDSTLKIQPAELGDSAVYLCASSLRGALTEAFFGQGTRLTVV.

The chain couples TRBV7-3 to TRBJ2-3, with D maybe TRBD1 (6 bases). V was clipped by 5 bases and J by 3 bases, with 15 bases between them. This CDR3 is 15 amino acids long. CDR1 is SGHTA and CDR2 is FQGTGA in the germline V gene. The CDR3 bases are TGTGCCAGCAGCACACAGGGAGTTGGGACAGATACGCAGTATTTT. The encoded protein is CASSTQGVGTDTQYF.

This chain uses TRBV9 with TRBJ2-6; D unresolved. The CDR3 has 15 amino acids. CDR1 SGDLS and CDR2 YYNGEE come from the germline V gene. V was cut by 5 bases and J by 2 bases, with 11 bases left in between. CDR3 bases: TGTGCCAGCAGTCCCTACAGCCCTGGGGCCAACGTCCTGACTTTC. Its protein is CASSPYSPGANVLTF.

The table lists this clonotype with a few counts. The chain recombines TRBV4-3 with TRBJ2-2; D tentatively fits TRBD1 or TRBD2 (5 bases each). CDR3 size: 18 residues. CDR1 is LGHNA and CDR2 is YSLEER in the germline V gene. V was shortened by 0 bases and J by 0 bases, with 14 bases between the two germline ends. CDR3 nucleotide sequence: TGCGCCAGCAGCCAAGAAGGAATCGGGGCCACGAACACCGGGGAGCTGTTTTTT. Its protein product is CASSQEGIGATNTGELFF.

The CDR3 bases are TGTGCCAGCAGCCTCCTCTGGGGTGGTACTGAAGCTTTCTTT. This codes for CASSLLWGGTEAFF. The chain couples TRBV7-2 to TRBJ1-1; no definite D call. Trimming pared 5 bases from V and 5 bases from J, leaving 15 bases between. Germline CDR1 reads SGHTA; CDR2 reads FQGNSA. This CDR3 region has 14 residues.

This sequence joins TRBV20-1 and TRBJ1-3; no reliable D call. Germline CDR1 is DFQATT and CDR2 is SNEGSKA (reference sequence). There are 16 residues in the CDR3. The V end lost 4 bases, the J end lost 2 bases, and 18 bases lay between the germline ends. The CDR3, as DNA: TGCAGTGCTACCACTCAAGGGAGGATTACTGGAAACACCATATATTTT. Residues: CSATTQGRITGNTIYF.

This clonotype appeared a few times. J is TRBJ2-7 and V is TRBV28; 7 bases fit TRBD2. The CDR3 has 15 residues. The germline V gene encodes CDR1 MDHEN and CDR2 SYDVKM. Germline trimming cut 10 bases from V and 3 bases from J; bases unmatched to any gene: 15. The CDR3 nucleotides are TGTGCCACCCACGGGGGGAGTAATCTTATCTACGAGCAGTACTTC. It codes for CATHGGSNLIYEQYF.

This clonotype was detected only a few times. The chain links TRBV4-1 to TRBJ2-4; TRBD2 aligns across 8 bases. The length of the CDR3 is 18 residues. In germline, CDR1 is MGHRA, CDR2 YSYEKL. Trimming took 1 base from V and 0 from J; bases not matched to a gene: 8. CDR3 protein: CASSQGIQRGLAKNIQYF. Here the CDR3 DNA reads TGCGCCAGCAGCCAAGGAATTCAGCGGGGGCTAGCCAAAAACATTCAGTACTTC.

The V call is TRBV20-1, the J call TRBJ1-2; unclear D gene. The CDR3 spans 14 residues. V dropped 4 bases and J dropped 0 bases, with 12 bases sitting between them. The germline V gene encodes CDR1 DFQATT and CDR2 SNEGSKA (reference sequence). CDR3 DNA sequence: TGCAGTGCTACCCGGCTCCTGACTAACTATGGCTACACCTTC. The encoded protein is CSATRLLTNYGYTF.

The gene calls are TRBV6-5 and TRBJ1-1; D is perhaps TRBD1 (5 bases). V was shortened by 2 bases and J by 11 bases, with 18 bases between the two germline ends. Germline V gene sequence: CDR1 MNHEY, CDR2 SVGAGI. This CDR3 spans 14 amino acids. The CDR3: CASSYQAQDSMAFF. CDR3 coding DNA: TGTGCCAGCAGTTACCAGGCACAGGACTCTATGGCTTTCTTT.

The chain combines TRBV2 with TRBJ2-1; D assignment may be TRBD1 or TRBD2 (5 bases each). V lost 6 bases, J lost 12 bases, and 12 bases lay in between. Germline CDR1 and CDR2: SNHLY and FYNNEI. The length of the CDR3 is 11 residues. CDR3 DNA sequence: TGTGCCAGCAGAGGTTCGGGGACGCAGTTCTTC. This codes for CASRGSGTQFF.

CDR3 DNA: TGCGCCAGCAGCCAAGATTGGCAGGGGGCTGTATACGAGCAGTACTTC. Encoded protein: CASSQDWQGAVYEQYF. The chain links TRBV4-1 to TRBJ2-7; 8 bases fit TRBD1. The J segment lost 4 bases and the V segment lost 0 bases, leaving 8 bases of the junction unmatched. The CDR3 covers 16 residues. Germline CDR1 is MGHRA and CDR2 is YSYEKL.

This clonotype has just one count. The V and J genes are TRBV5-1 and TRBJ2-7; the D gene could be TRBD1 or TRBD2 (6 bases each). The CDR3 runs 14 residues. CDR1 and CDR2 from the germline V gene are SGHRS and YFSETQ. V was shortened by 0 bases and J by 4 bases, with 11 bases between the two germline ends. The CDR3: CASSLDGGTYEQYF. The CDR3 nucleotides read TGCGCCAGCAGCTTGGACGGGGGCACATACGAGCAGTACTTC.

This rearrangement joins TRBV18 to TRBJ2-5; no firm D call. Germline V CDR1 and CDR2: KGHSH, LQKENI. This CDR3 comprises 14 residues. The germline V and J ends were trimmed by 3 bases and 5 bases, with 13 bases remaining between them. CDR3 nucleotide sequence: TGTGCCAGCTCACCCTTAATGCGAGTGGAGACCCAGTACTTC. Translation: CASSPLMRVETQYF. Based on the CDR3 plus reference TRBV18 and TRBJ2-5, the full variable domain is NAGVMQNPRHLVRRRGQEARLRCSPMKGHSHVYWYRQLPEEGLKFMVYLQKENIIDESGMPKERFSAEFPKEGPSILRIQQVVRGDSAAYFCASSPLMRVETQYFGPGTRLLVL.

This clonotype has just a few counts. The chain carries TRBV21-1 and TRBJ2-7; the D segment call TRBD1 is taken from the table without a DNA check. TRBV21-1 is a recognized pseudogene. There are 15 residues in the CDR3. This chain's CDR3 is CASSKEARVAREQYV. The DNA for the CDR3 is TGTGCCAGCAGCAAAGAGGCCAGGGTGGCGCGCGAGCAGTACGTC.

A remark on this clonotype: It is likely a read error, because the conserved phenylalanine at the end of the CDR3 is missing. The chain has TRBV3-1 and TRBJ2-3, with D perhaps given as TRBD1 or TRBD2 (6 bases each). The germline CDR1 and CDR2 sequences are LGHDT and YNNKEL (reference sequence). The V end lost 11 bases, the J end lost 6 bases, and 21 bases lay between the germline ends. This CDR3 has 14 residues. CDR3 bases: TGTGCCTCCAGCAAACGGGGGCCCGGGGATACGCAGTATCCT. Translation: CASSKRGPGDTQYP.

The table lists this clonotype with a few counts. The chain recombines TRBV7-3 with TRBJ2-3; 8 bases agree with TRBD2. Germline values: CDR1 SGHTA, CDR2 FQGTGA. The CDR3 runs 19 residues. V shed 1 base and J 0 bases; nucleotides not matched to a gene: 12. CDR3 in amino acids: CASSLRAGVAGTSTDTQYF. The CDR3 region has the DNA TGTGCCAGCAGCTTAAGGGCCGGGGTAGCGGGAACTAGCACAGATACGCAGTATTTT.

This clonotype was seen a few times. J is TRBJ2-2 and V is TRBV6-5, with D uncertain. V shed 2 bases and J shed 1 base, with 5 bases lying between them. Per germline, CDR1 MNHEY and CDR2 SVGAGI. The CDR3 contains 14 residues. The DNA of the CDR3 is TGTGCCAGCAGTTACCGGCAGAACACCGGGGAGCTGTTTTTT. This translates into CASSYRQNTGELFF.

This clonotype was picked up a small number of times. The rearrangement links TRBV28 to TRBJ2-3, with no clear D. Trimming removed 5 bases from V and 4 bases from J, with 13 bases in between. The V gene's germline CDR1 is MDHEN and CDR2 SYDVKM. The CDR3 length is 14 residues. The CDR3 protein is CASSPQNIPDTQYF. CDR3 nucleotides: TGTGCCAGCAGTCCCCAGAATATCCCAGATACGCAGTATTTT.

This clonotype was detected a few times. The chain links TRBV19 to TRBJ1-3; D gene unclear. The CDR3 sequence is 13 residues long. The V end lost 10 bases, the J end lost 2 bases, and 12 bases lay between the germline ends. Germline V CDR1 and CDR2: LNHDA, SQIVND (reference sequence). The CDR3 DNA is TGTGCCACTATGAGGACGGCTGGAAACACCATATATTTT. It yields the protein CATMRTAGNTIYF.

The J gene is TRBJ2-6, the V gene TRBV10-3; D is unclear. V was trimmed by 4 bases and J by 0 bases, leaving 4 bases between them. The CDR3 runs 14 residues. The germline CDR1 and CDR2 sequences are ENHRY and SYGVKD. CDR3 bases: TGTGCCATCAGTGGGAGCTCTGGGGCCAACGTCCTGACTTTC. This sequence encodes CAISGSSGANVLTF.

The chain couples TRBV4-3 to TRBJ2-3, with D unresolved. There are 14 residues in the CDR3. Per germline, CDR1 LGHNA and CDR2 YSLEER. The ends were cut back, 0 bases at V and 5 bases at J, with 9 bases in the middle. The CDR3 region has the DNA TGCGCCAGCAGCCAAGACCGGAGAGGAGATACGCAGTATTTT. It codes for CASSQDRRGDTQYF.

This chain connects TRBV7-2 to TRBJ2-7; D possibly corresponds to TRBD1 (6 bases). The CDR3 covers 15 residues. The ends were cut back, 3 bases at V and 5 bases at J, with 17 bases in the middle. Germline-derived CDR1 and CDR2 are SGHTA and FQGNSA. CDR3 nucleotide sequence: TGTGCCAGCAGCTTTCTATTGACAGGTACGGACGAGCAGTACTTC. It is translated as CASSFLLTGTDEQYF.

The table lists this clonotype with a few counts. The chain recombines TRBV12-3 or TRBV12-4 with TRBJ2-2, with D perhaps TRBD2 (6 bases). V was shortened by 3 bases and J by 5 bases, with 13 bases between the two germline ends. The CDR3 extends over 15 amino acids. CDR3 in DNA: TGTGCCAGCAGTTTGTTGACTAGTAAAACCGGGGAGCTGTTTTTT. Translating it yields CASSLLTSKTGELFF.

V is TRBV6-6 and J is TRBJ2-7, with D possibly being TRBD2 (6 bases). The CDR3 is 12 residues long. The germline V gene encodes CDR1 MNHNY and CDR2 SVGAGI (reference sequence). V gave up 6 bases and J gave up 6 bases, with 12 bases separating them. CDR3 coding DNA: TGTGCCAGCAGGGACTATACTCCCGAGCAGTACTTC. It is translated as CASRDYTPEQYF.

The V and J genes are TRBV4-3 and TRBJ2-7; 11 nucleotides agree with TRBD1. The CDR3 is 19 amino acids. V lost 0 bases, J lost 2 bases, and 12 bases stayed unmatched. Per germline, CDR1 LGHNA and CDR2 YSLEER. The CDR3 here is CASSQDSDRGHSSPYEQYV. The DNA of the CDR3 is TGCGCCAGCAGCCAAGATTCGGACAGGGGGCATTCCAGTCCCTACGAGCAGTACGTC.

The chain has TRBV12-3 or TRBV12-4 and TRBJ2-3; 9 bases align to TRBD1. The CDR3 consists of 15 residues. The V segment lost 5 bases and the J segment 1 base; nucleotides outside the gene matches: 4. DNA of the CDR3: TGTGCCAGCAGTCCGGGACAGGGAGGCACAGATACGCAGTATTTT. It encodes CASSPGQGGTDTQYF.

This clonotype was detected only a few times. The chain is built from TRBV20-1 and TRBJ2-3; 8 bases are shared with TRBD1. The CDR3 runs 14 residues. Germline lookup yields CDR1 DFQATT and CDR2 SNEGSKA (reference sequence). V was clipped by 6 bases and J by 1 base; unmatched bases: 6. Written as DNA, the CDR3 is TGCAGTGCGTCTCGACAGGGGCGCACAGATACGCAGTATTTT. It encodes CSASRQGRTDTQYF.

The chain recombines TRBV12-3 or TRBV12-4 with TRBJ1-5, with unresolved D. Trimming removed 6 bases from V and 5 bases from J, with 14 bases in between. The CDR3 spans 14 residues. The CDR3 here is CASSLQSQDQPQHF. The CDR3 DNA is TGTGCCAGCAGCTTACAGTCTCAGGATCAGCCCCAGCATTTT.

The chain has TRBV7-9 and TRBJ1-1; D not resolved. The germline gives CDR1 SEHNR, CDR2 FQNEAQ (reference sequence). This CDR3 comprises 12 residues. V lost 7 bases to trimming and J lost 3 bases, with 9 bases between them. CDR3 residues: CASTPTDTEAFF. CDR3 bases: TGTGCCAGCACCCCCACGGACACTGAAGCTTTCTTT.